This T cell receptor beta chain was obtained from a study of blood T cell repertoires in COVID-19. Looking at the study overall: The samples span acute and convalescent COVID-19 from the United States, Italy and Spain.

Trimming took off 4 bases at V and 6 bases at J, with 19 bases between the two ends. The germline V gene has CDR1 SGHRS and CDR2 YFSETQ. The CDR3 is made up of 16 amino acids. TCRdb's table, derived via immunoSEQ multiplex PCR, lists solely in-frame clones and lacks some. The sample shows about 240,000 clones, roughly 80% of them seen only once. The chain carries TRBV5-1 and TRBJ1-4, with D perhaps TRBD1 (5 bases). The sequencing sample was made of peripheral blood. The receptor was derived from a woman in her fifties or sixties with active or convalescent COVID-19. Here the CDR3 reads CASSPQRWAQDEKLFF. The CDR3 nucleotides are TGCGCCAGCAGCCCCCAACGGTGGGCACAGGATGAAAAACTGTTTTTT.